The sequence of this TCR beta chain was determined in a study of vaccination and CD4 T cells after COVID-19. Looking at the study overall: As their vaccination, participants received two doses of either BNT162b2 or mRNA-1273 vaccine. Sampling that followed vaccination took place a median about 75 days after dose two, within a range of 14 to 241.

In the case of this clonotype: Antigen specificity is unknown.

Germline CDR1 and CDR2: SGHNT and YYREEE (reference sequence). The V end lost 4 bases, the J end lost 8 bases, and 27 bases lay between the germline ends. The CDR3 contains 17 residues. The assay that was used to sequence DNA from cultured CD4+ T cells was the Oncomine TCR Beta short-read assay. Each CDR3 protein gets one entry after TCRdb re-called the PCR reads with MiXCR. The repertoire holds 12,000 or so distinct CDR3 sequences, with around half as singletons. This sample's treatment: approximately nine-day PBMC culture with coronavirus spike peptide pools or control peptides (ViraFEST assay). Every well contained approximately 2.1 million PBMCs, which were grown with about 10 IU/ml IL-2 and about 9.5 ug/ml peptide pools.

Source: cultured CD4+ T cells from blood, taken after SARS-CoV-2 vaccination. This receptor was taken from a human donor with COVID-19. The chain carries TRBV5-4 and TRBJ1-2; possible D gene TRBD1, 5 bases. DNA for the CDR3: TGTGCCAGCAGCGTCCGGGACCGTCGTTCCACAAAGGGAGGCTACACCTTC. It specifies CASSVRDRRSTKGGYTF.